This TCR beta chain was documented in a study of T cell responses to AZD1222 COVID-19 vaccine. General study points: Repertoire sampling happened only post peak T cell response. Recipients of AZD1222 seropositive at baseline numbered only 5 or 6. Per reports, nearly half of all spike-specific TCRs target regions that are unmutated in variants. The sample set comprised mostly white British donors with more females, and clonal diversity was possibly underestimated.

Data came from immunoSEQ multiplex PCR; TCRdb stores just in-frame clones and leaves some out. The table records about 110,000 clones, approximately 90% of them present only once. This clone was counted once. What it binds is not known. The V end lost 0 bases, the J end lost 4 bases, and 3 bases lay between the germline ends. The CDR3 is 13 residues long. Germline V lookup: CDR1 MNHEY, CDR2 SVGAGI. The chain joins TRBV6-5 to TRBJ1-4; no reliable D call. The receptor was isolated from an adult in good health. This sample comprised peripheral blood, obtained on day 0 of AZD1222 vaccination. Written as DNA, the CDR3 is TGTGCCAGCAGTTACTCGGGTAATGAAAAACTGTTTTTT. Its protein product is CASSYSGNEKLFF.